The 8 T cell receptor beta chains presented below share a single source sample, sequenced in a study of T cell responses to AZD1222 COVID-19 vaccine. Profiling relied on immunoSEQ multiplex PCR, and the TCRdb table lists in-frame clones only, not all of them. Of 70,000 to 90,000 clones listed, about nine tenths are singletons. This material consisted of peripheral blood, taken on day 0 of AZD1222 vaccination. Receptors were obtained from an adult in good health.

The J gene is TRBJ1-3, the V gene TRBV9; D not resolved. This CDR3 has 16 residues. Germline-derived CDR1 and CDR2 are SGDLS and YYNGEE. The V end was cut by 1 base, the J end by 0 bases, with 11 bases between. The CDR3 nucleotides are TGTGCCAGCAGCGTAAGCTCAGCTTCCTCTGGAAACACCATATATTTT. Encoded protein: CASSVSSASSGNTIYF.

This clone was recorded once. The rearrangement joins TRBV5-1 to TRBJ1-1, with TRBD1 matching 7 bases. This CDR3 contains 13 residues. V was clipped by 5 bases and J by 5 bases; unmatched bases: 6. Germline V CDR1 and CDR2: SGHRS, YFSETQ. The CDR3: CASSFTGVTEAFF. CDR3 nucleotides: TGCGCCAGCAGTTTCACAGGGGTAACTGAAGCTTTCTTT.

The CDR3 DNA sequence: TGCGCCAGCAGCTTGGCCGGCGGACACTATGGCTACACCTTC. Its translation is CASSLAGGHYGYTF. The rearrangement uses TRBV5-1 and TRBJ1-2; no definite D call. This CDR3 contains 14 residues. V gave up 0 bases and J gave up 3 bases, with 9 bases separating them. Germline assignment: CDR1 SGHRS and CDR2 YFSETQ.

This chain uses TRBV18 with TRBJ2-7; 7 bases map to TRBD1. After removal of 1 base from V and 7 bases from J, the junction contained 16 bases not matched to a gene. In germline, CDR1 is KGHSH, CDR2 LQKENI. This CDR3 is 17 amino acids long. CDR3: CASSPRSSRQGPGEQYF. DNA of the CDR3: TGTGCCAGCTCACCACGGTCATCAAGACAGGGCCCCGGGGAGCAGTACTTC. Filled out from reference TRBV18 and TRBJ2-7, the complete variable domain reads NAGVMQNPRHLVRRRGQEARLRCSPMKGHSHVYWYRQLPEEGLKFMVYLQKENIIDESGMPKERFSAEFPKEGPSILRIQQVVRGDSAAYFCASSPRSSRQGPGEQYFGPGTRLTVT.

In its sample, this clone was seen once. The CDR3 here is CASSIFLQDTQYF. The CDR3 coding sequence is TGTGCCAGTAGTATCTTCCTCCAAGATACGCAGTATTTT. The J gene is TRBJ2-3, the V gene TRBV19; D gene ambiguous. Trimming stripped 3 bases from V and 5 bases from J, with 9 bases between. CDR1 is LNHDA, CDR2 SQIVND, per germline (reference sequence). CDR3 length equals 13 residues.

This sequence joins TRBV7-2 and TRBJ2-5; no clear D. The V gene lost 1 base and the J gene lost 5 bases, with 11 bases spanning the gap. The length of the CDR3 is 14 residues. Germline V CDR1 and CDR2: SGHTA, FQGNSA. The CDR3 sequence: CASSLVVVGETQYF. CDR3 nucleotide sequence: TGTGCCAGCAGCTTAGTGGTGGTCGGGGAGACCCAGTACTTC.

This chain connects TRBV6-5 to TRBJ1-4; TRBD1 might be the D (5 bases). This CDR3 region has 15 residues. The germline CDR1 and CDR2 sequences are MNHEY and SVGAGI. The V end was cut by 4 bases, the J end by 7 bases, with 16 bases between. The CDR3, as DNA: TGTGCCAGCAGTTCCTCCGGGGCCCGGGGTGAAAAACTGTTTTTT. Amino acids: CASSSSGARGEKLFF.

J is TRBJ1-6 and V is TRBV5-1; the D is unclear. Germline loops: CDR1 SGHRS, CDR2 YFSETQ. The CDR3 extends over 15 amino acids. Trimming pared 1 base from V and 0 bases from J, leaving 5 bases between. The CDR3 nucleotides are TGCGCCAGCAGCTTGCGGAGCTCCTATAATTCACCCCTCCACTTT. This sequence encodes CASSLRSSYNSPLHF.